The source of this T cell receptor beta chain is a study of monozygotic twins with inflammatory bowel disease. Study outcomes and limitations: Fewer shared clonotypes with others were found in IBD patients than in healthy twins, especially with disease activity. Part of the variability in patient repertoires may have come from differing immunosuppressive treatments. IBD patients carried less diverse TCRbeta repertoires (inverse Simpson) than healthy co-twins. Support for a single strong signal or clonotype associated with IBD was absent.

The CDR3 totals 13 residues. Germline assignment: CDR1 SGHRS and CDR2 YFSETQ. In regard to this clonotype: Its antigen is still unknown.

TCRdb reanalyzed the 5' RACE reads, giving one entry per CDR3 protein sequence and no DNA. The table for this sample gives around 230,000 distinct CDR3 sequences. Sequenced: blood. The rearrangement joins TRBV5-1 to TRBJ1-5. This receptor was taken from a human donor with ulcerative colitis or Crohn's disease, or a healthy co-twin of an affected twin (not recorded which). CDR3 amino acids: CASSLGDNQPQHF.